Each of the 29 T cell receptor beta chains below was sequenced from the same sample in a study of shared clonotypes between healthy human individuals. Profiling relied on immunoSEQ multiplex PCR, and the TCRdb table lists in-frame clones only, not all of them. This sample carries roughly 650,000 clones, more than 95% of them seen once, and the ten largest clones take less than 0.065%. The source material was naive CD4+ T cells sorted from blood. Subset meaning: CD45RA+ positively selected. All receptors derive from a woman in her 30s in good health.

This chain links TRBV5-1 with TRBJ2-7; 9 nucleotides match TRBD2. With 4 bases clipped from V and 3 bases from J, the junction kept 5 bases outside the gene matches. The CDR3 has 14 residues. Germline values: CDR1 SGHRS, CDR2 YFSETQ. This chain's CDR3 is CASSPGTSFYEQYF. The CDR3 nucleotides read TGCGCCAGCAGCCCCGGGACTAGCTTCTACGAGCAGTACTTC. The complete variable domain, with remaining parts taken from reference TRBV5-1 and TRBJ2-7, reads KAGVTQTPRYLIKTRGQQVTLSCSPISGHRSVSWYQQTPGQGLQFLFEYFSETQRNKGNFPGRFSGRQFSNSRSEMNVSTLELGDSALYLCASSPGTSFYEQYFGPGTRLTVT.

This chain uses TRBV11-1 with TRBJ2-1; 10 nucleotides agree with TRBD2. V shed 4 bases and J 3 bases; nucleotides not matched to a gene: 3. The germline V gene has CDR1 SGHAT and CDR2 FQDESV (reference sequence). The CDR3 totals 15 residues. CDR3 DNA sequence: TGTGCCAGCAGCTCCGGACTAGCGGACTACAATGAGCAGTTCTTC. Encoded protein: CASSSGLADYNEQFF.

The chain couples TRBV28 to TRBJ1-1; 11 bases are a match to TRBD1. The junction had 5 bases not matched to a gene; V was cut back by 7 bases and J by 1 base. The germline gives CDR1 MDHEN, CDR2 SYDVKM. The CDR3 extends over 15 amino acids. The CDR3 region is CASTGQGAQNTEAFF. DNA for the CDR3: TGTGCCAGCACAGGACAGGGGGCGCAGAACACTGAAGCTTTCTTT.

The V gene is TRBV5-1, the J gene TRBJ2-1, with TRBD2 identical over 10 bases. Germline values: CDR1 SGHRS, CDR2 YFSETQ. This CDR3 has 17 amino acids. With 0 bases clipped from V and 3 bases from J, the junction kept 6 bases outside the gene matches. The CDR3: CASSLGVAGGVYNEQFF. CDR3 in DNA: TGCGCCAGCAGCTTGGGGGTAGCGGGAGGCGTCTACAATGAGCAGTTCTTC.

CDR3 residues: CASSPQGAGTEAFF. DNA for the CDR3: TGTGCCAGCAGCCCGCAGGGGGCGGGCACTGAAGCTTTCTTT. The chain employs TRBV7-8 and TRBJ1-1, with 8 bases that match TRBD1. This CDR3 has 14 amino acids. The germline V gene has CDR1 SGHVS and CDR2 FQNEAQ. The J segment lost 4 bases and the V segment lost 5 bases, leaving 6 bases of the junction unmatched.

The chain links TRBV7-2 to TRBJ1-1; D not certain. The CDR3 sequence is 14 residues long. Germline CDR1 SGHTA, CDR2 FQGNSA. V dropped 4 bases and J dropped 1 base, with 10 bases sitting between them. The CDR3 here is CASSSLDRNTEAFF. The CDR3 region has the DNA TGTGCCAGCAGCTCACTGGACCGGAACACTGAAGCTTTCTTT.

The chain carries TRBV19 and TRBJ1-2; 12 bases match TRBD1. Germline V gene lookup returns CDR1 LNHDA and CDR2 SQIVND (reference sequence). The CDR3 has 15 amino acids. The trim removed 4 bases at V and 8 bases at J, leaving 8 bases unmatched. Here the CDR3 reads CASSRPGQGAGGYTF. Here the CDR3 DNA reads TGTGCCAGTAGTAGACCGGGACAGGGGGCGGGCGGCTACACCTTC.

This clone showed up just once. The chain combines TRBV19 with TRBJ2-7; D is perhaps TRBD1 or TRBD2 (6 bases each). The CDR3 is 15 residues long. The germline V gene has CDR1 LNHDA and CDR2 SQIVND (reference sequence). V lost 5 bases and J lost 4, with 18 bases in between. The CDR3 nucleotides are TGTGCCAGTAGTGCCCTCCGGGGGCAGGGGTACGAGCAGTACTTC. Translating it yields CASSALRGQGYEQYF. The full variable domain, rest sourced from reference TRBV19 and TRBJ2-7, is DGGITQSPKYLFRKEGQNVTLSCEQNLNHDAMYWYRQDPGQGLRLIYYSQIVNDFQKGDIAEGYSVSREKKESFPLTVTSAQKNPTAFYLCASSALRGQGYEQYFGPGTRLTVT.

The chain employs TRBV10-3 and TRBJ1-5; the D gene is possibly TRBD1 (6 bases). The CDR3 consists of 14 residues. Trimming left V 6 bases short and J 2 bases short, with 11 bases between. The germline V gene has CDR1 ENHRY and CDR2 SYGVKD. The CDR3 DNA sequence: TGTGCCATCAGCGACAGGTTAGGCAATCAGCCCCAGCATTTT. Translation gives CAISDRLGNQPQHF.

In its sample, this clone was seen once. The CDR3 coding sequence is TGCAGCGTTCGGTTGGAGGCCCTGGGGGAAAAACTGTTTTTT. Its translation: CSVRLEALGEKLFF. The rearrangement uses TRBV29-1 and TRBJ1-4; D not resolved. The CDR3 is made up of 14 amino acids. Germline values: CDR1 SQVTM, CDR2 ANQGSEA. V was trimmed by 5 bases and J by 8 bases, leaving 18 bases between them. Filled out from reference TRBV29-1 and TRBJ1-4, the complete variable domain reads SAVISQKPSRDICQRGTSLTIQCQVDSQVTMMFWYRQQPGQSLTLIATANQGSEATYESGFVIDKFPISRPNLTFSTLTVSNMSPEDSSIYLCSVRLEALGEKLFFGSGTQLSVL.

This chain links TRBV27 with TRBJ1-2; the match to TRBD1 covers 8 bases. The CDR3 is 12 residues long. Germline V gene data show CDR1 as MNHEY and CDR2 as SMNVEV (reference sequence). The V segment lost 6 bases and the J segment 7 bases; nucleotides outside the gene matches: 4. The CDR3 DNA is TGTGCCAGCAGCCAAGACAGGGGTGGCTACACCTTC. It codes for CASSQDRGGYTF.

The V call is TRBV28, the J call TRBJ1-4; a possible D gene is TRBD1 (6 bases). Germline-derived CDR1 and CDR2 are MDHEN and SYDVKM. Trimming stripped 8 bases from V and 5 bases from J, with 15 bases between. This CDR3 is built from 14 residues. The CDR3: CASGRQVLNEKLFF. DNA of the CDR3: TGTGCCAGCGGAAGACAGGTTCTAAATGAAAAACTGTTTTTT.

The chain combines TRBV11-2 with TRBJ2-7; 7 nucleotides match TRBD2. Germline CDR1 and CDR2: SGHAT and FQNNGV. The CDR3 totals 16 residues. Trimming cost V 0 bases and J 2 bases; bases outside gene matches: 7. The CDR3 is CASSLELGGGPYEQYF. For the CDR3, the DNA is TGTGCCAGCAGCTTAGAATTGGGGGGGGGACCCTACGAGCAGTACTTC.

The chain's CDR3 is CASRGTSGRTNTGELFF. CDR3 nucleotides: TGTGCCAGTAGAGGGACTAGCGGTAGGACGAACACCGGGGAGCTGTTTTTT. The J gene is TRBJ2-2, the V gene TRBV19, with TRBD2 matching over 11 bases. This CDR3 spans 17 amino acids. Looked up from germline, CDR1 is LNHDA and CDR2 is SQIVND (reference sequence). With 6 bases clipped from V and 0 bases from J, the junction kept 6 bases outside the gene matches.

The chain carries TRBV18 and TRBJ2-1; D is uncertain. This CDR3 contains 12 residues. The V and J ends lost 5 bases and 3 bases respectively, with 5 bases between them. Germline V gives CDR1 KGHSH, CDR2 LQKENI. The CDR3 loop reads CASSEIYNEQFF. The CDR3 DNA reads as TGTGCCAGCTCAGAGATCTACAATGAGCAGTTCTTC.

V gene TRBV28 combines with J gene TRBJ1-1; 7 bases agree with TRBD1. The CDR3 runs 15 residues. CDR1 and CDR2 (germline): MDHEN, SYDVKM. Germline trimming cut 6 bases from V and 0 bases from J; bases unmatched to any gene: 7. CDR3 coding DNA: TGTGCCAGCAGCTCACCCGGGACAGTGAACACTGAAGCTTTCTTT. It is translated as CASSSPGTVNTEAFF.

CDR3 region: CASSRPGSNQPQHF. The CDR3 bases are TGTGCCAGCAGTCGACCAGGTAGCAATCAGCCCCAGCATTTT. The chain recombines TRBV28 with TRBJ1-5; D is uncertain. With 5 bases removed from V and 0 bases from J, the gap between germline ends came to 8 bases. Germline-derived CDR1 and CDR2 are MDHEN and SYDVKM. CDR3 length: 14 amino acids.

The chain links TRBV6-1 to TRBJ1-5; no definite D call. Looked up from germline, CDR1 is MNHNS and CDR2 is SASEGT. V gave up 6 bases and J gave up 3 bases, with 12 bases separating them. The CDR3 runs to 14 residues. The CDR3 loop reads CASRLGSSNQPQHF. The CDR3 region has the DNA TGTGCCAGCAGGTTGGGGAGCTCCAATCAGCCCCAGCATTTT.

The J gene is TRBJ2-7, the V gene TRBV4-1, with D perhaps TRBD1 (5 bases). The CDR3 extends over 16 amino acids. Germline CDR1 is MGHRA and CDR2 is YSYEKL. The germline V and J ends were trimmed by 2 bases and 2 bases, with 16 bases remaining between them. CDR3 sequence: CASSQFRTRSAYEQYF. DNA of the CDR3: TGCGCCAGCAGCCAATTTAGGACACGATCCGCCTACGAGCAGTACTTC.

The chain combines TRBV6-5 with TRBJ1-1; the D is unclear. The CDR3 covers 11 residues. V lost 5 bases, J lost 2 bases, and 3 bases lay in between. CDR1 is MNHEY, CDR2 SVGAGI, per germline. The CDR3 spells CASSGNTEAFF. The DNA of the CDR3 is TGTGCCAGCAGTGGCAACACTGAAGCTTTCTTT.

V gene TRBV7-9 combines with J gene TRBJ2-1; D is possibly TRBD1 or TRBD2 (6 bases each). Between the trimmed V and J ends, which lost 3 bases and 0 bases, there was a span of 12 bases. This CDR3 is 16 amino acids long. Germline assignment: CDR1 SEHNR and CDR2 FQNEAQ (reference sequence). CDR3 region: CASSFWGASSYNEQFF. In DNA, the CDR3 is TGTGCCAGCAGCTTTTGGGGGGCTAGCTCCTACAATGAGCAGTTCTTC.

The J gene is TRBJ2-3, the V gene TRBV28, with TRBD2 identical over 8 bases. Germline V lookup: CDR1 MDHEN, CDR2 SYDVKM. The V segment lost 8 bases and the J segment 4 bases; nucleotides outside the gene matches: 11. CDR3 length: 15 residues. CDR3 in DNA: TGTGCCAGCTCCCGGGGGGGAGATCTAGCAGATACGCAGTATTTT. Translated, it gives CASSRGGDLADTQYF. The entire variable domain, with the rest obtained from reference TRBV28 and TRBJ2-3, is as follows: DVKVTQSSRYLVKRTGEKVFLECVQDMDHENMFWYRQDPGLGLRLIYFSYDVKMKEKGDIPEGYSVSREKKERFSLILESASTNQTSMYLCASSRGGDLADTQYFGPGTRLTVL.

The chain uses TRBV27 and TRBJ2-3; TRBD2 matches 8 bases. The CDR3 totals 21 residues. Germline V gene data show CDR1 as MNHEY and CDR2 as SMNVEV (reference sequence). V dropped 4 bases and J dropped 2; count of bases not matched to a gene: 23. The chain's CDR3 is CASSSPQGSAGDTLFTDTQYF. The CDR3 DNA reads TGTGCCAGCAGTTCCCCCCAGGGTTCAGCGGGAGATACGTTATTCACAGATACGCAGTATTTT.

The rearrangement uses TRBV27 and TRBJ2-5; TRBD1 aligns across 7 bases. The J call may be mistaken, given a closer DNA end match to TRBJ2-7. Germline V gene lookup returns CDR1 MNHEY and CDR2 SMNVEV (reference sequence). CDR3 size: 14 residues. This chain's CDR3 is CASSVDRRSYEQYF. The CDR3 nucleotides are TGTGCCAGCAGCGTGGACAGGCGCTCCTACGAGCAGTACTTC.

The rearrangement uses TRBV15 and TRBJ1-2, with D tentatively TRBD1 (5 bases). This CDR3 comprises 16 residues. Germline CDR1 LNHNV, CDR2 YYDKDF (reference sequence). Trimming cost V 1 base and J 1 base, with 13 bases left between them. Written as DNA, the CDR3 is TGTGCCACCAGCAGAGGTACCCGGGGGGATAACTATGGCTACACCTTC. It codes for CATSRGTRGDNYGYTF.

The chain employs TRBV2 and TRBJ2-2; D may be TRBD1 (5 bases). This CDR3 comprises 15 residues. Trimming removed 6 bases from V and 0 bases from J, with 11 bases in between. Germline CDR1 is SNHLY and CDR2 is FYNNEI. This CDR3 reads CASSRTPTNTGELFF. CDR3 in DNA: TGTGCCAGCAGCCGGACACCGACGAACACCGGGGAGCTGTTTTTT.

V gene TRBV2 combines with J gene TRBJ2-2; 10 nucleotides match TRBD2. V trimming: 3 bases; J trimming: 7 bases; junction bases outside the gene matches: 5. The V gene's germline CDR1 is SNHLY and CDR2 FYNNEI. The CDR3 loop spans 15 amino acids. As DNA, the CDR3 is TGTGCCAGCAGTGATACTAGCGGGATCGTCGGGGAGCTGTTTTTT. It encodes CASSDTSGIVGELFF.

This chain joins TRBV23-1 and TRBJ2-4; 9 bases line up with TRBD1. TRBV23-1 is known as an ORF, though its function is uncertain. J was trimmed by 7 bases and V by 0 bases; bases with no gene match: 7. This CDR3 spans 16 amino acids. CDR3 in DNA: TGCGCCAGCAGTCAATCCGAACAGGGGGCGGTGAACATTCAGTACTTC. Encoded protein: CASSQSEQGAVNIQYF.

This rearrangement joins TRBV19 to TRBJ2-3; D remains unclear. V lost 1 base and J 6 bases, leaving 11 bases between the germline ends. The germline gives CDR1 LNHDA, CDR2 SQIVND (reference sequence). The CDR3 totals 14 residues. CDR3 sequence (DNA): TGTGCCAGTAGTATAGGGGGTGGAGCGGATACGCAGTATTTT. Its protein product is CASSIGGGADTQYF.